This passage covers 27 T cell receptor beta chains from one sample sequenced in a study of blood T cells in healthy people across ages. The second PCR ran about 6 to 12 cycles with a sample-barcoded 5' primer and J-beta primers. TCRdb re-called the 5' RACE reads through MiXCR, storing one row per CDR3 protein. The sample has roughly 720,000 distinct CDR3 sequences, 53% seen once; the top ten hold about 42%. The sample consisted of blood. The source is a man at least 80 years old in good health.

This rearrangement joins TRBV4-1 to TRBJ1-2; 9 bases match TRBD1. V lost 3 bases and J lost 8; bases outside the gene matches: 7. Germline assignment: CDR1 MGHRA and CDR2 YSYEKL. The CDR3 length is 14 residues. Here the CDR3 reads CASSQRQGGQGYTF. The CDR3 region has the DNA TGCGCCAGCAGCCAGCGACAGGGGGGACAGGGCTACACCTTC.

The rearrangement links TRBV10-3 to TRBJ2-1; D may be TRBD2 (7 bases). This CDR3 has 13 amino acids. Germline V gene sequence: CDR1 ENHRY, CDR2 SYGVKD. Deletions cut 11 bases from V and 5 bases from J, with 16 bases between. Here the CDR3 DNA reads TGTGCCCACGGGGGCGGGAGAAACAATGAGCAGTTCTTC. Protein product: CAHGGGRNNEQFF.

This rearrangement joins TRBV12-3 or TRBV12-4 to TRBJ2-5; 7 positions agree with TRBD2. The CDR3 spans 15 residues. V gave up 3 bases and J gave up 1 base; unmatched junction bases: 5. The CDR3 bases are TGTGCCAGCAGTTTCGAGCGGGGCCTCCAAGAGACCCAGTACTTC. This sequence encodes CASSFERGLQETQYF.

The chain uses TRBV5-5 and TRBJ2-7; the D call may be TRBD1 or TRBD2 (6 bases each). The V gene lost 1 base and the J gene lost 4 bases, with 12 bases spanning the gap. CDR1 is SGHKS and CDR2 is YYEKEE in the germline V gene (reference sequence). This CDR3 spans 14 amino acids. CDR3 nucleotides: TGTGCCAGCAGCTTGTGGAGGGGGTGGTACGAGCAGTACTTC. Amino acids: CASSLWRGWYEQYF.

This clonotype was detected only a few times. The V and J genes are TRBV7-9 and TRBJ2-1, with D possibly TRBD1 on 6 matching bases. From germline, CDR1 is SEHNR and CDR2 FQNEAQ (reference sequence). CDR3 length equals 17 residues. V lost 1 base and J lost 0, with 13 bases in between. CDR3 sequence reads: CASSLGRGRGSYNEQFF. The CDR3 region has the DNA TGTGCCAGCAGCTTAGGCAGGGGCAGGGGCTCCTACAATGAGCAGTTCTTC. The full variable domain, its missing parts supplied by reference TRBV7-9 and TRBJ2-1, is DTGVSQNPRHKITKRGQNVTFRCDPISEHNRLYWYRQTLGQGPEFLTYFQNEAQLEKSRLLSDRFSAERPKGSFSTLEIQRTEQGDSAMYLCASSLGRGRGSYNEQFFGPGTRLTVL.

In regard to this clonotype: One end of the junction fails to match germline, which may point to a read error. The V call is TRBV14, the J call TRBJ2-5; no definite D call. There are 13 residues in the CDR3. The germline V gene has CDR1 SGHDN and CDR2 FVKESK. The CDR3 is CANSQERRETQYF. The CDR3 nucleotides are TGTGCCAACAGCCAAGAGAGACGGGAGACCCAGTACTTC.

V gene TRBV6-2 or TRBV6-3 combines with J gene TRBJ2-5, with no clear D. CDR1 is MNHEY and CDR2 is SVGEGT in the germline V gene. The ends were cut back, 5 bases at V and 5 bases at J, with 9 bases in the middle. The CDR3 loop spans 12 amino acids. The chain's CDR3 is CASSLTVETQYF. CDR3 in DNA: TGTGCCAGCAGTCTTACGGTGGAGACCCAGTACTTC.

J is TRBJ2-7 and V is TRBV7-2; TRBD2 agrees at 12 bases. The V gene's germline CDR1 is SGHTA and CDR2 FQGNSA. The CDR3 loop spans 14 amino acids. V was pared by 7 bases and J by 6 bases, with 7 bases of the junction left unmatched. DNA of the CDR3: TGTGCCAGCACTCGACTAGCGGGAGCTGGCGAGCAGTACTTC. Translation: CASTRLAGAGEQYF.

This clonotype was counted a single time. The chain is built from TRBV3-1 and TRBJ2-4, with D unresolved. The J call is uncertain, as TRBJ2-5 better fits the DNA end. The CDR3 has 13 amino acids. The V gene's germline CDR1 is LGHDT and CDR2 YNNKEL (reference sequence). The CDR3 reads CASSQSGKETQYF. The CDR3 DNA is TGTGCCAGCAGCCAGTCAGGAAAAGAGACCCAGTACTTC.

The chain uses TRBV10-3 and TRBJ2-1; TRBD1 is a possible D gene (5 bases). The CDR3 totals 15 residues. With 2 bases removed from V and 2 bases from J, the gap between germline ends came to 10 bases. CDR1 and CDR2 (germline): ENHRY, SYGVKD. The CDR3 region has the DNA TGTGCCATCAGTGAGGGCCACAGGCCCTACAATGAGCAGTTCTTC. Protein product: CAISEGHRPYNEQFF.

The chain employs TRBV11-2 and TRBJ2-4; 7 nucleotides align to TRBD2. This CDR3 spans 14 amino acids. Germline-derived CDR1 and CDR2 are SGHAT and FQNNGV. V shed 6 bases, J shed 13 bases, and the junction held 15 bases outside the gene matches. CDR3 residues: CASSSPRGVWEQYF. The CDR3 region has the DNA TGTGCCAGCAGTTCCCCCCGGGGGGTCTGGGAGCAGTACTTC.

Only a few counts were recorded for this clonotype. The V call is TRBV5-1, the J call TRBJ2-5, with D unclear. Trimming cost V 4 bases and J 1 base, with 11 bases left between them. The CDR3 runs 14 residues. Germline V gene sequence: CDR1 SGHRS, CDR2 YFSETQ. This CDR3 is CASSVKGIQETQYF. CDR3 sequence (DNA): TGCGCCAGCAGCGTGAAAGGGATCCAAGAGACCCAGTACTTC.

This clonotype was detected only a few times. The V call is TRBV10-3, the J call TRBJ2-7; the match to TRBD2 covers 11 bases. Trimming took 3 bases from V and 3 from J; bases not matched to a gene: 4. The CDR3 loop spans 15 amino acids. The germline V gene has CDR1 ENHRY and CDR2 SYGVKD. DNA of the CDR3: TGTGCCATCAGTGAACCGGGACTAGCGGACTACGAGCAGTACTTC. Translation: CAISEPGLADYEQYF.

This clonotype came up a few times. Germline is not matched at one junction end, which may reflect a read error. This chain joins TRBV6-1 and TRBJ2-1; 9 positions match TRBD2. CDR1 and CDR2 (germline): MNHNS, SASEGT. The CDR3 has 14 amino acids. The CDR3 loop is CASSQVAGVDEQFF. CDR3 coding DNA: TGTGCCAGCAGCCAAGTAGCGGGAGTAGATGAACAGTTCTTC.

This clonotype was found a few times. The gene calls are TRBV20-1 and TRBJ2-7, with 8 bases fitting TRBD2. Germline-derived CDR1 and CDR2 are DFQATT and SNEGSKA (reference sequence). CDR3 length: 15 amino acids. Germline trimming cut 6 bases from V and 2 bases from J; bases unmatched to any gene: 12. The CDR3 DNA reads as TGCAGTGCCCCCCCCCGCGGGAGGTTAACCTACGAGCAGTACTTC. Translated: CSAPPRGRLTYEQYF.

This clonotype was seen more than once but under ten times. The CDR3 here is CASSKEGLVLRGVGNEKLFF. CDR3 nucleotides: TGTGCCAGCAGCAAAGAGGGGTTGGTACTCCGCGGCGTTGGTAATGAAAAACTGTTTTTT. This chain joins TRBV21-1 and TRBJ1-4; the table's D gene call, TRBD1, was not cross checked with the DNA. TRBV21-1 counts as a pseudogene. This CDR3 spans 20 amino acids.

CDR3 residues: CSAQDRYTEAFF. In nucleotides, the CDR3 is TGCAGTGCCCAGGACAGGTACACTGAAGCTTTCTTT. The chain recombines TRBV20-1 with TRBJ1-1; 7 bases are a match to TRBD1. Per the germline V gene, CDR1 is DFQATT and CDR2 is SNEGSKA (reference sequence). V shed 6 bases and J 3 bases; nucleotides not matched to a gene: 4. The CDR3 spans 12 residues.

This clonotype showed up just once. The chain has TRBV12-3 or TRBV12-4 and TRBJ2-5; 7 nucleotides match TRBD2. V lost 3 bases, J lost 2 bases, and 9 bases stayed unmatched. CDR3 length: 16 amino acids. The CDR3 spells CASSFWGLTLQETQYF. The CDR3 DNA follows: TGTGCCAGCAGTTTCTGGGGACTAACTCTTCAAGAGACCCAGTACTTC.

A few counts support this clonotype. This chain links TRBV27 with TRBJ2-7, with TRBD2 identical over 11 bases. Looked up from germline, CDR1 is MNHEY and CDR2 is SMNVEV (reference sequence). The CDR3 has 16 amino acids. The J segment lost 2 bases and the V segment lost 4 bases, leaving 7 bases of the junction unmatched. The CDR3 DNA reads TGTGCCAGCAGTTCCGGGACTAGCGGTTGGACCTACGAGCAGTACTTC. Amino acid sequence: CASSSGTSGWTYEQYF.

The chain employs TRBV20-1 and TRBJ2-7; D is possibly TRBD2 (5 bases). The germline gives CDR1 DFQATT, CDR2 SNEGSKA (reference sequence). V lost 4 bases, J lost 1 base, and 14 bases lay in between. This CDR3 spans 14 amino acids. DNA of the CDR3: TGCAGTGCTAAGGGCGGGTGGGGTTCCTACGAGCAGTACTTC. Protein sequence: CSAKGGWGSYEQYF.

CDR3 nucleotide sequence: TGTGCCAGCAGTTTATACAGGGGCGTGAACACCGGGGAGCTGTTTTTT. As protein: CASSLYRGVNTGELFF. This chain connects TRBV27 to TRBJ2-2, with 7 bases matching TRBD1. The CDR3 extends over 16 amino acids. Germline CDR1 and CDR2: MNHEY and SMNVEV (reference sequence). Trimming at V came to 1 base and at J to 1 base, leaving 3 bases not matched to a gene.

This clonotype was seen a single time. The gene calls are TRBV7-2 and TRBJ2-5; a weak D match, TRBD2 (7 bases). The better agreement between TRBJ2-7 and the DNA end casts doubt on the J call. Germline V gene data show CDR1 as SGHTA and CDR2 as FQGNSA. The length of the CDR3 is 16 residues. The CDR3 is CASSPRGGGPTYEQYF. CDR3 coding DNA: TGTGCCAGCAGCCCTAGGGGAGGGGGACCGACCTACGAGCAGTACTTC.

This clonotype came up many times. V gene TRBV7-9 combines with J gene TRBJ2-7, with no clear D. With 5 bases removed from V and 3 bases from J, the gap between germline ends came to 5 bases. The CDR3 totals 11 residues. CDR1 and CDR2 (germline): SEHNR, FQNEAQ (reference sequence). The CDR3: CASSTYYEQYF. DNA for the CDR3: TGTGCCAGCAGCACCTACTACGAGCAGTACTTC.

The rearrangement joins TRBV20-1 to TRBJ1-5; D uncertain. The CDR3 is made up of 15 amino acids. V was clipped by 0 bases and J by 6 bases, with 15 bases between them. Germline CDR1 and CDR2: DFQATT and SNEGSKA (reference sequence). The CDR3, as DNA: TGCAGTGCTAGAGATAACCGGCTTCGAGGTCAGCCCCAGCATTTT. It specifies CSARDNRLRGQPQHF.

The V and J genes are TRBV29-1 and TRBJ2-5; possible D gene TRBD1, 5 bases. The DNA end is more similar to TRBJ2-7, so the J call may be wrong. The CDR3 contains 13 residues. Per germline, CDR1 SQVTM and CDR2 ANQGSEA. The CDR3 sequence: CSVGRRRSYEQYF. In nucleotides, the CDR3 is TGCAGCGTGGGGCGGCGGAGAAGCTACGAGCAGTACTTC.

This clonotype was seen a few times. A read error is possible here, since a much larger clone lies one base away. The rearrangement links TRBV6-6 to TRBJ2-5; a weak D match, TRBD2 (6 bases). V was shortened by 2 bases and J by 5 bases, with 12 bases between the two germline ends. CDR1 and CDR2 (germline): MNHNY, SVGAGI (reference sequence). The CDR3 consists of 14 residues. The CDR3 reads CASSYAEGSETQYF. The DNA for the CDR3 is TGTGCCAGCAGTTACGCGGAGGGATCCGAGACCCAGTACTTC.

This chain links TRBV4-1 with TRBJ2-6, with TRBD2 as a possible D gene (5 bases). The V end was cut by 1 base, the J end by 9 bases, with 13 bases between. This CDR3 is built from 15 residues. Germline CDR1 reads MGHRA; CDR2 reads YSYEKL. Here the CDR3 reads CASSQGGVRGNVLTF. For the CDR3, the DNA is TGCGCCAGCAGCCAAGGGGGAGTTCGGGGCAACGTCCTGACTTTC.